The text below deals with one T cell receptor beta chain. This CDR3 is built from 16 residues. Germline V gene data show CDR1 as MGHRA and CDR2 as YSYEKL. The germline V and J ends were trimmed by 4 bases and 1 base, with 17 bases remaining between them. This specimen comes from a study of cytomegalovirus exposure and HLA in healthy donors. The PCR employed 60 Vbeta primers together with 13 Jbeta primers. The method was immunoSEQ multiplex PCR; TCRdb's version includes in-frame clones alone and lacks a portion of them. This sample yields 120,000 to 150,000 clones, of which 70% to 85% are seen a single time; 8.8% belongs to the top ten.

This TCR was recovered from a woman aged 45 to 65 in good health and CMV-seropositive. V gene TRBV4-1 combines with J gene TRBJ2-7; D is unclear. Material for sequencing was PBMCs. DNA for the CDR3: TGCGCCAGCAGCCCTACCCTCGGTGCCGGGTCCTACGAGCAGTACTTC. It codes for CASSPTLGAGSYEQYF.